Below, 23 T cell receptor beta chains from the same sample are listed, as sequenced in a study of cytomegalovirus exposure and HLA in healthy donors. In the PCR, 60 Vbeta and 13 Jbeta primers were used. Repertoires were generated with immunoSEQ multiplex PCR, while TCRdb's copy carries only in-frame clones and drops some. The data show over 130,000 clones, with 88% seen just once and roughly 0.5% held by the top ten. Sequenced input: PBMCs. The receptors were gathered from a woman between 35 and 50 years old in good health and CMV-seronegative.

This sequence joins TRBV7-9 and TRBJ2-7, with 11 bases matching TRBD1. Trimming took 5 bases from V and 0 from J; bases not matched to a gene: 6. The CDR3 has 16 amino acids. Germline CDR1 reads SEHNR; CDR2 reads FQNEAQ (reference sequence). The CDR3 sequence is CASSGAGTGGSYEQYF. In DNA, the CDR3 is TGTGCCAGCAGCGGGGCCGGGACAGGGGGCTCCTACGAGCAGTACTTC.

J is TRBJ2-1 and V is TRBV4-1; the D gene is possibly TRBD2 (5 bases). V was pared by 0 bases and J by 7 bases, with 10 bases between. Germline assignment: CDR1 MGHRA and CDR2 YSYEKL. The CDR3 consists of 14 residues. This CDR3 is CASSQDEGVNEQFF. As DNA, the CDR3 is TGCGCCAGCAGCCAAGATGAGGGAGTTAATGAGCAGTTCTTC.

The CDR3, as DNA: TGTGCCAGCAGCTATACAGAGAACACTGAAGCTTTCTTT. This translates into CASSYTENTEAFF. The chain links TRBV7-9 to TRBJ1-1; D unresolved. The CDR3 runs to 13 residues. Trimming took 4 bases from V and 1 from J, leaving 7 bases between them. Germline values: CDR1 SEHNR, CDR2 FQNEAQ (reference sequence).

This sequence joins TRBV30 and TRBJ2-7; 7 positions agree with TRBD1. The trim removed 0 bases at V and 2 bases at J, leaving 7 bases unmatched. Germline loops: CDR1 GTSNPN, CDR2 SVGIG (reference sequence). There are 15 residues in the CDR3. Written as DNA, the CDR3 is TGTGCCTGGAGTGTAGGGGGCTCTACCCCCTACGAGCAGTACTTC. This codes for CAWSVGGSTPYEQYF.

This clone has a single count. The chain joins TRBV7-9 to TRBJ1-2; 12 bases map to TRBD1. Trimming removed 3 bases from V and 5 bases from J; junction bases left unmatched: 4. The CDR3 has 15 residues. Germline V gene lookup returns CDR1 SEHNR and CDR2 FQNEAQ (reference sequence). In DNA form, the CDR3 reads TGTGCCAGCAGCTTTGGGACAGGGGGCGATTATGGCTACACCTTC. This sequence encodes CASSFGTGGDYGYTF.

A note on this clone: At one boundary the junction diverges from the germline segment, which might be a read error. This sample also contains other DNA sequences that code for the same CDR3. The gene calls are TRBV7-9 and TRBJ2-3; D perhaps matches TRBD2 (5 bases). Germline CDR1 SEHNR, CDR2 FQNEAQ (reference sequence). The length of the CDR3 is 13 residues. CDR3 nucleotide sequence: TGTTCCAGCAGCCCCCCGGGATCCGATACGCAGTATTTT. It is translated as CSSSPPGSDTQYF.

The chain couples TRBV30 to TRBJ1-2, with a tentative D call TRBD1 (5 bases). The CDR3 spans 14 residues. Trimming removed 3 bases at V and 4 bases at J, with 15 bases between. Germline values: CDR1 GTSNPN, CDR2 SVGIG (reference sequence). The CDR3 region is CAWSLGGLVYGYTF. CDR3 nucleotide sequence: TGTGCCTGGAGCCTGGGGGGGTTGGTCTATGGCTACACCTTC. Variable domain in full (rest from reference TRBV30 and TRBJ1-2): SQTIHQWPATLVQPVGSPLSLECTVEGTSNPNLYWYRQAAGRGLQLLFYSVGIGQISSEVPQNLSASRPQDRQFILSSKKLLLSDSGFYLCAWSLGGLVYGYTFGSGTRLTVV.

In nucleotides, the CDR3 is TGTGCCAGCAGTGTGGCTGCCTACAATGAGCAGTTCTTC. It translates to CASSVAAYNEQFF. V gene TRBV2 combines with J gene TRBJ2-1; no reliable D call. V gave up 4 bases and J gave up 2 bases, with 6 bases separating them. Germline CDR1 SNHLY, CDR2 FYNNEI. The CDR3 covers 13 residues.

The chain carries TRBV30 and TRBJ1-4; tentative D call: TRBD1 (6 bases). The CDR3 has 14 amino acids. The germline V gene has CDR1 GTSNPN and CDR2 SVGIG (reference sequence). V lost 3 bases and J 5 bases, leaving 13 bases between the germline ends. As DNA, the CDR3 is TGTGCCTGGAGGATGGGACATAGCAATGAAAAACTGTTTTTT. Its translation: CAWRMGHSNEKLFF.

V and J are TRBV29-1 and TRBJ1-1, with 9 positions matching TRBD1. V lost 6 bases, J lost 2 bases, and 10 bases stayed unmatched. Germline V gene data show CDR1 as SQVTM and CDR2 as ANQGSEA. CDR3 length: 15 residues. The CDR3 spells CSVFRDREPNTEAFF. The CDR3 DNA reads TGCAGCGTATTCCGGGACAGGGAGCCTAACACTGAAGCTTTCTTT. The variable domain in full, completed from reference TRBV29-1 and TRBJ1-1, reads SAVISQKPSRDICQRGTSLTIQCQVDSQVTMMFWYRQQPGQSLTLIATANQGSEATYESGFVIDKFPISRPNLTFSTLTVSNMSPEDSSIYLCSVFRDREPNTEAFFGQGTRLTVV.

The V call is TRBV7-9, the J call TRBJ2-7, with 7 bases that match TRBD2. The trim removed 8 bases at V and 3 bases at J, leaving 7 bases unmatched. The germline CDR1 and CDR2 sequences are SEHNR and FQNEAQ (reference sequence). The CDR3 is 13 residues long. CDR3 sequence: CASLGGLVYEQYF. CDR3 nucleotides: TGTGCCAGCCTGGGGGGGTTGGTCTACGAGCAGTACTTC.

The V gene is TRBV29-1, the J gene TRBJ2-1, with 8 bases matching TRBD2. J lost 4 bases, V lost 7 bases, and 12 bases had no gene match. The length of the CDR3 is 15 residues. Looked up from germline, CDR1 is SQVTM and CDR2 is ANQGSEA. CDR3 sequence: CSARREGLWYNEQFF. The CDR3 nucleotides read TGCAGCGCCCGACGGGAGGGCCTCTGGTACAATGAGCAGTTCTTC.

A few counts support this clone. CDR3 coding DNA: TGTGCCAGCAGTGAACCTGCAGGGGAAGAGACCCAGTACTTC. It encodes CASSEPAGEETQYF. J is TRBJ2-5 and V is TRBV6-1; possibly TRBD1 for D (6 bases). This CDR3 comprises 14 residues. V lost 2 bases and J 3 bases, leaving 10 bases between the germline ends. The germline V gene encodes CDR1 MNHNS and CDR2 SASEGT.

The V call is TRBV28, the J call TRBJ2-2; weak D call: TRBD1 (6 bases). CDR1 is MDHEN and CDR2 is SYDVKM in the germline V gene. This CDR3 comprises 14 residues. Trimming left V 6 bases short and J 4 bases short, with 12 bases between. CDR3 region: CASRVDSPTGELFF. CDR3 DNA sequence: TGTGCCAGCAGAGTGGACAGTCCCACCGGGGAGCTGTTTTTT.

The rearrangement links TRBV2 to TRBJ2-3, with TRBD1 matching 7 bases. The CDR3 loop spans 14 amino acids. V lost 5 bases, J lost 1 base, and 3 bases stayed unmatched. Germline assignment: CDR1 SNHLY and CDR2 FYNNEI. CDR3 residues: CASSRQGGTDTQYF. DNA of the CDR3: TGTGCCAGCAGTCGACAGGGCGGCACAGATACGCAGTATTTT.

The chain links TRBV4-1 to TRBJ2-1; 13 bases agree with TRBD2. The germline V gene has CDR1 MGHRA and CDR2 YSYEKL. V lost 1 base, J lost 7 bases, and 7 bases stayed unmatched. The CDR3 has 17 amino acids. CDR3 protein: CASSQVRLAGGKNEQFF. The CDR3 coding sequence is TGCGCCAGCAGCCAAGTGAGACTAGCGGGAGGCAAGAATGAGCAGTTCTTC.

This clone has a count of ten or more. V and J are TRBV5-1 and TRBJ2-2; 13 bases are a match to TRBD2. CDR1 SGHRS and CDR2 YFSETQ come from the germline V gene. This CDR3 is 16 amino acids long. The J segment lost 4 bases and the V segment lost 4 bases, leaving 4 bases of the junction unmatched. The CDR3 reads CASSRGLAGRTGELFF. The CDR3 DNA reads TGCGCCAGCAGCCGGGGACTAGCGGGACGCACCGGGGAGCTGTTTTTT.

This clone was recorded only once. CDR3 nucleotide sequence: TGCGCCAGCAGTCCCGGTCTGAGGACTAGCGGCCAAACCTCGTATAATGAGCAGTTCTTC. This codes for CASSPGLRTSGQTSYNEQFF. The chain joins TRBV23-1 to TRBJ2-1; 10 nucleotides agree with TRBD2. TRBV23-1 is an ORF, with its function uncertain. The CDR3 spans 20 residues. J was trimmed by 7 bases and V by 4 bases; bases with no gene match: 22.

This clone has a single count. This sequence joins TRBV6-1 and TRBJ2-1; 8 bases align to TRBD2. V gave up 4 bases and J gave up 8 bases; unmatched junction bases: 13. There are 16 residues in the CDR3. Germline V gene data show CDR1 as MNHNS and CDR2 as SASEGT. The CDR3 here is CASSGPGRGAWDEQFF. CDR3 coding DNA: TGTGCCAGCAGTGGCCCAGGGCGGGGGGCTTGGGATGAGCAGTTCTTC.

This chain links TRBV9 with TRBJ2-3; D is undetermined. The CDR3 runs 15 residues. The V gene lost 1 base and the J gene lost 6 bases, with 15 bases spanning the gap. Germline-derived CDR1 and CDR2 are SGDLS and YYNGEE. This CDR3 is CASSVFVSTGDTQYF. The CDR3, as DNA: TGTGCCAGCAGCGTATTCGTTTCTACCGGGGATACGCAGTATTTT.

The chain uses TRBV11-3 and TRBJ2-3; 10 nucleotides line up with TRBD2. The germline V gene encodes CDR1 SGHNT and CDR2 YENEEA. The CDR3 extends over 15 amino acids. Unmatched junction bases numbered 9, after V lost 3 bases and J lost 9 bases. CDR3 in amino acids: CASSFGTSGAGTQYF. In DNA, the CDR3 is TGTGCCAGCAGCTTCGGCACTAGCGGGGCCGGGACGCAGTATTTT.

The genes are TRBV27 and TRBJ1-4; D unclear. Germline V gene sequence: CDR1 MNHEY, CDR2 SMNVEV (reference sequence). Trimming cost V 4 bases and J 7 bases, with 16 bases left between them. CDR3 size: 15 residues. CDR3 sequence: CASSSPARLGEKLFF. The CDR3 nucleotides are TGTGCCAGCAGTTCCCCAGCGAGGCTGGGTGAAAAACTGTTTTTT.

The chain joins TRBV19 to TRBJ2-3, with 8 bases matching TRBD1. Germline CDR1 LNHDA, CDR2 SQIVND (reference sequence). CDR3 size: 17 residues. V lost 1 base and J lost 2; bases outside the gene matches: 8. The CDR3 loop is CASSIARDRNPTDTQYF. The CDR3 DNA is TGTGCCAGTAGTATAGCCCGGGACAGGAACCCCACAGATACGCAGTATTTT.